This section outlines one TCR beta chain sequence together with its context. Its antigen is still unknown. This sample stems from a study of cytomegalovirus exposure and HLA in healthy donors. General observations from the study: Previous analysis showed most TCR beta V segments were productive about 90% or about 30% of the time.

There are 15 residues in the CDR3. Trimming pared 4 bases from V and 11 bases from J, leaving 23 bases between. CDR1 is SGHAT and CDR2 is FQNNGV in the germline V gene. PCR involved 60 Vbeta and 13 Jbeta primers. Here immunoSEQ multiplex PCR was the method, and the copy in TCRdb shows in-frame clones only, minus some. Here the sample spans hundreds of thousands of clones, about 90% being singletons. Material for sequencing was PBMCs. The origin of this receptor is a woman aged 18-30 years in good health and CMV-seronegative. The chain links TRBV11-2 to TRBJ1-1; TRBD1 might be the D (6 bases). This CDR3 is CASSSGQPISTGAFF. DNA of the CDR3: TGTGCCAGCAGCTCAGGACAGCCTATCTCTACGGGGGCTTTCTTT.